This T cell receptor beta chain was recovered during a study of early T cells in non-severe SARS-CoV-2 infection (dated by TCRdb to the early 2020s). With regard to the full study: Because TCR sequencing relied on bulk RNA taken from unsorted whole blood, pairing of alpha and beta chains was not possible.

Library generation was performed with 5' RACE. TCRdb lists the instrument as NextSeq 500. In the TCR library protocol, unique molecular identifiers were attached to individual cDNA molecules to correct for PCR bias and sequencing error. Both TCR alpha and beta chains were sequenced, and tight co-correlation was observed between alpha and beta sequence abundances in each sample. In the paper's pipeline: Decombinator V4 was used to annotate TCR sequences for V gene, J gene and CDR3. TCRs were defined as expanded if a significant change between any two time points was detected under a Poisson model with p below 0.0001. TCR abundances were normalised to the total number of TCRs sequenced per sample and expressed as counts per million. MAIT TCRs were defined by TRAV1-2 paired with TRAJ12, TRAJ20 or TRAJ33, and iNKT TCRs by TRAV10 paired with TRAJ18. VDJdb, accessed on 1 November 2021, was searched for TCRs annotated for CMV, EBV and SARS-CoV-2, and TCRs annotated for more than one antigen were excluded. TCRdb trimmed the raw reads at Q25, called clones with MiXCR and kept productive beta chains. Each entry is one CDR3 protein sequence, shown with its most common DNA and genes. The V and J calls were determined by TCRdb, not by the authors. The table for this sample lists about 110,000 distinct CDR3 sequences; about an eighth of them were counted only once. The ten top clones hold less than 3.5% of the sample.

Many counts were recorded for this clonotype. Its antigen remains unidentified. Per-nucleotide qualities are absent, and no much larger clonotype sits a single base away. Based on the germline V gene (reference sequence), the CDR1 and CDR2 sequences are LGHDT and YNNKEL. After removal of 1 base from V and 3 bases from J, the junction retains 8 bases not matched to a gene. Measured from the cysteine to the phenylalanine, the CDR3 is 18 residues long. The entry retains the CDR3 DNA only, 54 bases that are in frame from base 1. Points the paper makes about the study in general: Matching against VDJdb was skewed toward anti-spike CD8 responses, likely underestimated virus-specific expansions, and missed private and CD4 specificities.

This was a case-control study nested in a cohort of healthcare workers in London, UK, who had nasopharyngeal swab PCR tests and blood samples taken every week. Healthcare workers were enrolled in the week of the UK lockdown, from 23 to 31 March 2020, and were followed every week for up to roughly 15 weeks. The source is an adult who was a healthcare worker with PCR-confirmed SARS-CoV-2 infection or an uninfected control (not recorded which). Sequencing used whole blood. Recombination joined TRBV3-1 with TRBJ2-6, with 8 junctional bases fitting TRBD2. CDR3 reads: CASSQGDGRVGGANVLTF. The DNA is TGTGCCAGCAGCCAAGGCGACGGGAGGGTTGGTGGGGCCAACGTCCTGACTTTC. The full variable domain, completed from the reference TRBV3-1 and TRBJ2-6 proteins outside the CDR3, reads DTAVSQTPKYLVTQMGNDKSIKCEQNLGHDTMYWYKQDSKKFLKIMFSYNNKELIINETVPNRFSPKSPDKAHLNLHINSLELGDSAVYFCASSQGDGRVGGANVLTFGAGSRLTVL.